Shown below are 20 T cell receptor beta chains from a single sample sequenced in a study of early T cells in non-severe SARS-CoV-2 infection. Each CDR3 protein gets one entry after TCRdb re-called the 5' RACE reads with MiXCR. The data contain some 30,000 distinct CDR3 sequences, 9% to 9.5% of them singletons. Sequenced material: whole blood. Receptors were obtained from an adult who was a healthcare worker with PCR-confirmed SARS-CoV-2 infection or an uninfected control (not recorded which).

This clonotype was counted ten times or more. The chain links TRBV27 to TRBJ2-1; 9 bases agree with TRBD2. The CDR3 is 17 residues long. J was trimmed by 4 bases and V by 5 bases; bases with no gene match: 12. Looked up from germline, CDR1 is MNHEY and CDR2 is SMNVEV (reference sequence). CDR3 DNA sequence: TGTGCCAGCAGTCTCCGTACTTTAGCGGGGGTGTACAATGAGCAGTTCTTC. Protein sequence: CASSLRTLAGVYNEQFF.

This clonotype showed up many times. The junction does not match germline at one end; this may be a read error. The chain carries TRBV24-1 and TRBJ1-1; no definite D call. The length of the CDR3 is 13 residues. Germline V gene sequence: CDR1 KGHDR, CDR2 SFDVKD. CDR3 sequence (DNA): TGTGCCACTAAGTCGGCGGGGAACCCTGAAGCTTTCTTT. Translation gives CATKSAGNPEAFF.

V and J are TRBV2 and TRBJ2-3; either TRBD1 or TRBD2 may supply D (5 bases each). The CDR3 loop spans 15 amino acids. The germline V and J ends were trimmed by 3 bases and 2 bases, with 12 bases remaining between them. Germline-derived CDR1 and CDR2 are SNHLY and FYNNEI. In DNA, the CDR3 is TGTGCCAGCAGTGACGCTATTGGGACCACAGATACGCAGTATTTT. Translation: CASSDAIGTTDTQYF.

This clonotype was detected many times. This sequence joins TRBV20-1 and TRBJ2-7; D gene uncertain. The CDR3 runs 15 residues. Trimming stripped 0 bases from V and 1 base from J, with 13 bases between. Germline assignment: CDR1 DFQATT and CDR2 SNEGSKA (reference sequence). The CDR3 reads CSARDQKAQSYEQYF. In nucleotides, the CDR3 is TGCAGTGCTAGAGATCAAAAGGCGCAATCCTACGAGCAGTACTTC.

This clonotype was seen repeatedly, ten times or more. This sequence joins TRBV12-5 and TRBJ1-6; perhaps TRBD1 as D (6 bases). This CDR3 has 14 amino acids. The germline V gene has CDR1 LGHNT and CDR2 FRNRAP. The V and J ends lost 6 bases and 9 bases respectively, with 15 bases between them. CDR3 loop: CASGAWDTSSPLHF. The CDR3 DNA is TGTGCTAGTGGCGCATGGGACACCAGTTCACCCCTCCACTTT.

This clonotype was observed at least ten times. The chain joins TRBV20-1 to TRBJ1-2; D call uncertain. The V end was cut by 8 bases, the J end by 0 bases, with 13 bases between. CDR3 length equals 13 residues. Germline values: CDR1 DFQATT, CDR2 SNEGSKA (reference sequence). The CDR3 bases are TGCAGTCCAAGCCTTACCACTAACTATGGCTACACCTTC. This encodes CSPSLTTNYGYTF.

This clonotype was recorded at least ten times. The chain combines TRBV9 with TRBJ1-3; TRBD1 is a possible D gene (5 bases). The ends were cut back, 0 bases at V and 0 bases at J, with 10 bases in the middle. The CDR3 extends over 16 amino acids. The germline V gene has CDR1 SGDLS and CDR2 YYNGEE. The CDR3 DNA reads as TGTGCCAGCAGCGTAGCTACAGGCTTCTCTGGAAACACCATATATTTT. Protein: CASSVATGFSGNTIYF. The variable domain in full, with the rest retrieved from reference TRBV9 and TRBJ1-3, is DSGVTQTPKHLITATGQRVTLRCSPRSGDLSVYWYQQSLDQGLQFLIQYYNGEERAKGNILERFSAQQFPDLHSELNLSSLELGDSALYFCASSVATGFSGNTIYFGEGSWLTVV.

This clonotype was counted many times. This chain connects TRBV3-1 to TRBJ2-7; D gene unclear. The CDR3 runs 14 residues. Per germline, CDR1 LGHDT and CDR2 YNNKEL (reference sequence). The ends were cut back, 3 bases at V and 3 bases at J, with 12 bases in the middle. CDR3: CASSHHVVSYEQYF. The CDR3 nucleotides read TGTGCCAGCAGCCATCACGTAGTGAGCTACGAGCAGTACTTC.

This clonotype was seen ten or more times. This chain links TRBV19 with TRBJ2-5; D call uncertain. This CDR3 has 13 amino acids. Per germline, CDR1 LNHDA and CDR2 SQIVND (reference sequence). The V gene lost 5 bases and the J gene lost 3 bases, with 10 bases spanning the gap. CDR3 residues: CASSPRREETQYF. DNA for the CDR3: TGTGCCAGTAGTCCGCGACGGGAAGAGACCCAGTACTTC.

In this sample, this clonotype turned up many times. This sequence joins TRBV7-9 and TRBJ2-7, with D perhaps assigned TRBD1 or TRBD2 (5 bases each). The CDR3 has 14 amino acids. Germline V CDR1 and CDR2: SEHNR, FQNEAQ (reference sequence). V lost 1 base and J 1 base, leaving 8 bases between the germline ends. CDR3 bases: TGTGCCAGCAGCTTAGGAGGGGCTTCCTACGAGCAGTACTTC. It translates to CASSLGGASYEQYF.

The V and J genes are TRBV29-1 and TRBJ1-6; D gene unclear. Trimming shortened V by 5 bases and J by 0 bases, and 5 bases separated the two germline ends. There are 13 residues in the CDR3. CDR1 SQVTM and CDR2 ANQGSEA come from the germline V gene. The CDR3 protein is CSVRSSYNSPLHF. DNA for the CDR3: TGCAGCGTTCGAAGCTCCTATAATTCACCCCTCCACTTT. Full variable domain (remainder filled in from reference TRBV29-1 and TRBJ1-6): SAVISQKPSRDICQRGTSLTIQCQVDSQVTMMFWYRQQPGQSLTLIATANQGSEATYESGFVIDKFPISRPNLTFSTLTVSNMSPEDSSIYLCSVRSSYNSPLHFGNGTRLTVT.

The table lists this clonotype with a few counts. In DNA form, the CDR3 reads TGTGCCAGCAGCAGGGTCAAGAACACTGAAGCTTTCTTT. Encoded protein: CASSRVKNTEAFF. The chain combines TRBV6-2 or TRBV6-3 with TRBJ1-1; maybe TRBD1 (5 bases). Germline values: CDR1 MNHEY, CDR2 SVGEGT. The CDR3 length is 13 residues. V was trimmed by 6 bases and J by 1 base, leaving 9 bases between them.

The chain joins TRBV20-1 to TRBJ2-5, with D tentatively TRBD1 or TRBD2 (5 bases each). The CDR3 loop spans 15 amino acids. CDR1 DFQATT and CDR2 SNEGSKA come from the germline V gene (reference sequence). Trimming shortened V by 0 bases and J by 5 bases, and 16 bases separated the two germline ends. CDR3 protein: CSARDSDGDGETQYF. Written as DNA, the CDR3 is TGCAGTGCTAGAGATTCGGACGGGGACGGGGAGACCCAGTACTTC.

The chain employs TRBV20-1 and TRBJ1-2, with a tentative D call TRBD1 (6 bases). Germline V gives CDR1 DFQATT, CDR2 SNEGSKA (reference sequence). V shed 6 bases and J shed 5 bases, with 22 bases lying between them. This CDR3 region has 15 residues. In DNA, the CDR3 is TGCAGTGCCTACGGCCCCGGGGGGGGCTCGTATGGCTACACCTTC. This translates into CSAYGPGGGSYGYTF.

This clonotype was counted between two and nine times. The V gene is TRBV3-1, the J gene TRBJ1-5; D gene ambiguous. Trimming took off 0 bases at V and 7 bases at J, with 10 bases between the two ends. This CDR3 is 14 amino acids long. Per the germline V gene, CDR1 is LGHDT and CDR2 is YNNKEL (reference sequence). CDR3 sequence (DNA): TGTGCCAGCAGCCAAGAGCGAGGGAAGCAGCCCCAGCATTTT. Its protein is CASSQERGKQPQHF.

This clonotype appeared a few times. The CDR3 here is CASSLGGKLEKLFF. The CDR3 DNA follows: TGTGCCAGCAGCTTAGGAGGAAAACTTGAAAAACTGTTTTTT. The V call is TRBV7-2, the J call TRBJ1-4; D gene uncertain. This CDR3 has 14 residues. Germline CDR1 is SGHTA and CDR2 is FQGNSA. Trimming removed 1 base from V and 7 bases from J, with 10 bases in between.

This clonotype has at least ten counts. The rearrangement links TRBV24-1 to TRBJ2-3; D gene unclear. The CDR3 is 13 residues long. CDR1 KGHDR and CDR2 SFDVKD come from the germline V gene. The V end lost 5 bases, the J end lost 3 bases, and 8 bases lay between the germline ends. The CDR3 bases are TGTGCCACCAGTGGGGGTACGACAGATACGCAGTATTTT. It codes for CATSGGTTDTQYF.

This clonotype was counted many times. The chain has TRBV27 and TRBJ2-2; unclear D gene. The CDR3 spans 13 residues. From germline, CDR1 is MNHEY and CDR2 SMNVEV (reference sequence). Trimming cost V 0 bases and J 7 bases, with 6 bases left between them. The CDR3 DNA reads TGTGCCAGCAGTTTATCCCAGGACGGGGAGCTGTTTTTT. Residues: CASSLSQDGELFF.

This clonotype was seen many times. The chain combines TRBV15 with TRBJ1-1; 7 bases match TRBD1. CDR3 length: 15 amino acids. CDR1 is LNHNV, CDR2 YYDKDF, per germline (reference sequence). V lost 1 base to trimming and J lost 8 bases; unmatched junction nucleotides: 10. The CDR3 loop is CATSRGGGQDPEAFF. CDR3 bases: TGTGCCACCAGCAGAGGGGGCGGACAGGACCCCGAAGCTTTCTTT.

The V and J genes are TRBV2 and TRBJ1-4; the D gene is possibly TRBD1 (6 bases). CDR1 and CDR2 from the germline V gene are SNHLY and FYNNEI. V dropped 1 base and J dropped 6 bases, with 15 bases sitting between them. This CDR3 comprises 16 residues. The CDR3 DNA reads TGTGCCAGCAGTGAAGATGGGGGGCGGCTTGATGAAAAACTGTTTTTT. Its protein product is CASSEDGGRLDEKLFF.